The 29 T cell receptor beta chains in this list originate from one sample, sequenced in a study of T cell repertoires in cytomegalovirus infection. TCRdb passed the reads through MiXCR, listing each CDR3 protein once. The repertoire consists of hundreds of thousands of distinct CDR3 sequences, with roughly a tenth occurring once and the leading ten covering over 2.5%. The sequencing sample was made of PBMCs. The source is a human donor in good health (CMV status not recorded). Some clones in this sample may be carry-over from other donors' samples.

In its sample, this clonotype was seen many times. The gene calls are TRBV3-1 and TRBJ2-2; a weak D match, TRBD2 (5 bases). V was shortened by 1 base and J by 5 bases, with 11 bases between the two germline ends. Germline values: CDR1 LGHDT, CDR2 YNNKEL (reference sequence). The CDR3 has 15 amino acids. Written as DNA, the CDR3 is TGTGCCAGCAGCCAAGGGGCGGGTCAAACCGGGGAGCTGTTTTTT. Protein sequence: CASSQGAGQTGELFF.

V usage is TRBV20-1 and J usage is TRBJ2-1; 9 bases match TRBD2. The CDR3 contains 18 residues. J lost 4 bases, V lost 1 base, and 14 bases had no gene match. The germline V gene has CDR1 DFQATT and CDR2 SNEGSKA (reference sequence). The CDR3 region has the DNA TGCAGTGCTAGAGGCCTAATGGGGCGGGGGGGCCTTTACAATGAGCAGTTCTTC. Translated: CSARGLMGRGGLYNEQFF.

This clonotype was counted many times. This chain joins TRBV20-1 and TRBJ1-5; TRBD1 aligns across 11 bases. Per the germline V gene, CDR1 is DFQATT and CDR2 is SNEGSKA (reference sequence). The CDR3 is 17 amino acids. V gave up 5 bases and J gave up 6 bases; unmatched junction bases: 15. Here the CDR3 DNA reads TGCAGTGCTTCTAGGACAGGGGGCGCCTTCGATAGTCAGCCCCAGCATTTT. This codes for CSASRTGGAFDSQPQHF.

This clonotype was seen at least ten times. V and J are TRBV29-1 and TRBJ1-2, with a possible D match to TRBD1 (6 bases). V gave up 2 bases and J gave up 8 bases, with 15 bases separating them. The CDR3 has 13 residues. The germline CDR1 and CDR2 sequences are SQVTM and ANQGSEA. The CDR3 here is CSVELEAGEGYTF. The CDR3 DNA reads TGCAGCGTTGAACTGGAGGCAGGGGAGGGCTACACCTTC.

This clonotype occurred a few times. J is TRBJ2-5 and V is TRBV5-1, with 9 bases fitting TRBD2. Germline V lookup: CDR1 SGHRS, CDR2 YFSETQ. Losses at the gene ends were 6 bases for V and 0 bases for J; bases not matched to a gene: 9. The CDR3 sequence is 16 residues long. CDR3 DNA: TGCGCCAGCACCAGAGGGGCTAGCGGGGACCAAGAGACCCAGTACTTC. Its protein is CASTRGASGDQETQYF.

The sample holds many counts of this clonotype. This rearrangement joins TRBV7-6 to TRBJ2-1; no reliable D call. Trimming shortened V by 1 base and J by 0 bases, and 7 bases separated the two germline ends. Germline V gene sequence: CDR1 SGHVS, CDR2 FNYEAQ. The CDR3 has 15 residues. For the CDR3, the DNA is TGTGCCAGCAGCTTAGGCGATAGCTCCTACAATGAGCAGTTCTTC. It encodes CASSLGDSSYNEQFF. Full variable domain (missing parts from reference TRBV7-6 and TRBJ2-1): GAGVSQSPRYKVTKRGQDVALRCDPISGHVSLYWYRQALGQGPEFLTYFNYEAQQDKSGLPNDRFSAERPEGSISTLTIQRTEQRDSAMYRCASSLGDSSYNEQFFGPGTRLTVL.

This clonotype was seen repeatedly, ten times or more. CDR3 nucleotide sequence: TGCAGTGCTAGAGAGTTCGGCCAGGGAGGGGAGAAACTGTTTTTT. Protein product: CSAREFGQGGEKLFF. This chain uses TRBV20-1 with TRBJ1-4, with a possible D match to TRBD1 (5 bases). This CDR3 has 15 residues. Germline CDR1 is DFQATT and CDR2 is SNEGSKA (reference sequence). Trimming cost V 0 bases and J 11 bases, with 19 bases left between them.

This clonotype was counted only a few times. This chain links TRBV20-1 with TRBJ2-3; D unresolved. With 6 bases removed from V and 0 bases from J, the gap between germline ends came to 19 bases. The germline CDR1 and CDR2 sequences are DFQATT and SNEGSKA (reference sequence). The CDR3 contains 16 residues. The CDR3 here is CSADGPDFSSTDTQYF. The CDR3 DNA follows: TGCAGTGCCGACGGTCCTGACTTCTCTAGCACAGATACGCAGTATTTT.

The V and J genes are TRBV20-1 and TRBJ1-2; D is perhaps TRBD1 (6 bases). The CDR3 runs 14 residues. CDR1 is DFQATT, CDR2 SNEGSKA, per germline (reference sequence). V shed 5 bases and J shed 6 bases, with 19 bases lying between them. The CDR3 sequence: CSAWGRSGRHGYTF. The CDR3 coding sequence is TGCAGTGCTTGGGGGCGAAGCGGGCGCCATGGCTACACCTTC.

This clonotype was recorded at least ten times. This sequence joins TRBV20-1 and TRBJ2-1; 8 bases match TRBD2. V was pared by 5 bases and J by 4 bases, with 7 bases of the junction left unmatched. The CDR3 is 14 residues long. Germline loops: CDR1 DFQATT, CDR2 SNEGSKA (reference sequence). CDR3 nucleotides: TGCAGTGCTTCTGTAGCGGGGATGTACAATGAGCAGTTCTTC. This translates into CSASVAGMYNEQFF.

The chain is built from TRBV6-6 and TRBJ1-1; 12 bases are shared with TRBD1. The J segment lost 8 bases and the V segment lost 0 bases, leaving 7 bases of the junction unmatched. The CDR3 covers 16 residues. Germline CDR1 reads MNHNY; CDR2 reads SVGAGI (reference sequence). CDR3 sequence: CASSYSKGQGASEAFF. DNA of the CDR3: TGTGCCAGCAGTTACTCGAAGGGACAGGGGGCCTCGGAAGCTTTCTTT.

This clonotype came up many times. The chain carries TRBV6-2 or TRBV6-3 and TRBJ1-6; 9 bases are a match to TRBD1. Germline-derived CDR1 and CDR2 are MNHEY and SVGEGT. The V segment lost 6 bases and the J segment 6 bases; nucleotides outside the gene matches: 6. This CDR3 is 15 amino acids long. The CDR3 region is CASRPPGQGNSPLHF. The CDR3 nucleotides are TGTGCCAGCAGGCCCCCGGGACAGGGTAATTCACCCCTCCACTTT.

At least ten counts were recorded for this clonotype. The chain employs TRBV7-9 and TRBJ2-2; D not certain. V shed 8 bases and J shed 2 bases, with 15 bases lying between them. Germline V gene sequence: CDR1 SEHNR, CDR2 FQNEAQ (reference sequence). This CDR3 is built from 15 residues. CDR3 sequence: CASAYKETNTGELFF. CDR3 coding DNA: TGTGCCAGCGCGTACAAGGAGACAAACACCGGGGAGCTGTTTTTT.

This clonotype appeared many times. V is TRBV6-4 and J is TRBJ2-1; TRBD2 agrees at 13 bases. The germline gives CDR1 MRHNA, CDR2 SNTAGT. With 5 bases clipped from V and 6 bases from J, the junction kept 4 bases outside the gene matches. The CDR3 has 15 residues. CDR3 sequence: CASSRTSGGVNEQFF. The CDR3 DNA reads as TGTGCCAGCAGTCGGACTAGCGGGGGCGTCAATGAGCAGTTCTTC.

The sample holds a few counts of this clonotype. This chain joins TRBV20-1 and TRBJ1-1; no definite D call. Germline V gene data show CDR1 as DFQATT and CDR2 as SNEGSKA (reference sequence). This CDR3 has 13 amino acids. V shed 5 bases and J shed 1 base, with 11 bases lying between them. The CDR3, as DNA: TGCAGTGCTCCAACCACAGCGAACACTGAAGCTTTCTTT. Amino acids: CSAPTTANTEAFF.

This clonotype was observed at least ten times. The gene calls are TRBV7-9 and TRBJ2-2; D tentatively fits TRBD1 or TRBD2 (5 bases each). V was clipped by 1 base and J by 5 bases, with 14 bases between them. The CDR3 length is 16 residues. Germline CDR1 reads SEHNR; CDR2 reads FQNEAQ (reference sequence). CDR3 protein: CASSLGAGAGTGELFF. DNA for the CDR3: TGTGCCAGCAGCTTAGGCGCCGGGGCCGGGACCGGGGAGCTGTTTTTT.

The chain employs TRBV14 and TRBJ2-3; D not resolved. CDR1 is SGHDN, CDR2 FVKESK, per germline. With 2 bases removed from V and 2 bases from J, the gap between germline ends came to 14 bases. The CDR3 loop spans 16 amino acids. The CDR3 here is CASSQKSFRTTDTQYF. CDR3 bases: TGTGCCAGCAGCCAAAAGAGTTTCCGCACCACAGATACGCAGTATTTT.

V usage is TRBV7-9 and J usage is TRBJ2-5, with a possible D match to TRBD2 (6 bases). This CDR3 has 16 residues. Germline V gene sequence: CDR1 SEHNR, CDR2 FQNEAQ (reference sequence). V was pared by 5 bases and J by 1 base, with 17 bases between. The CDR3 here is CASSNLVEGPQETQYF. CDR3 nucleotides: TGTGCCAGCAGCAACCTCGTGGAGGGGCCCCAAGAGACCCAGTACTTC.

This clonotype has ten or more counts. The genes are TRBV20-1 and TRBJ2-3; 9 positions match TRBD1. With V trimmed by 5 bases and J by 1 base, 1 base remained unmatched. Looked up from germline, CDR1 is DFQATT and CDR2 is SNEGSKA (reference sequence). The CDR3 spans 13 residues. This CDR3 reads CSARTGGTDTQYF. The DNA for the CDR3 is TGCAGTGCTCGGACAGGGGGCACAGATACGCAGTATTTT.

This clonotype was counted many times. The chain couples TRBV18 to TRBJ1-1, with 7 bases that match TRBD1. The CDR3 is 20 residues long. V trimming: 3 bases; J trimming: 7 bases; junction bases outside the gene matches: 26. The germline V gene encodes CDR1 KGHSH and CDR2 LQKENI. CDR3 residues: CASSPRDRWADYEEQGEAFF. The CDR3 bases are TGTGCCAGCTCACCGAGGGACAGATGGGCGGACTATGAAGAACAGGGTGAAGCTTTCTTT.

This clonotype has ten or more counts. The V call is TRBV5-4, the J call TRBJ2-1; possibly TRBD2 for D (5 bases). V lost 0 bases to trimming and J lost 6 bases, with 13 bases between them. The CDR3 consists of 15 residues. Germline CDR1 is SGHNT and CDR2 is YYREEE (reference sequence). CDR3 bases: TGTGCCAGCAGCTTGGAGGACCGGGGAGTCAATGAGCAGTTCTTC. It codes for CASSLEDRGVNEQFF. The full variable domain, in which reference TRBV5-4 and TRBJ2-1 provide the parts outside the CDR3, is ETGVTQSPTHLIKTRGQQVTLRCSSQSGHNTVSWYQQALGQGPQFIFQYYREEENGRGNFPPRFSGLQFPNYSSELNVNALELDDSALYLCASSLEDRGVNEQFFGPGTRLTVL.

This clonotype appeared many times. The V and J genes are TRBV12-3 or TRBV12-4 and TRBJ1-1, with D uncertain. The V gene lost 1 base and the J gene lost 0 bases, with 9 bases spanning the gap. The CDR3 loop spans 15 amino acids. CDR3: CASSLDPGMNTEAFF. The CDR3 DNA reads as TGTGCCAGCAGTTTAGACCCGGGGATGAACACTGAAGCTTTCTTT.

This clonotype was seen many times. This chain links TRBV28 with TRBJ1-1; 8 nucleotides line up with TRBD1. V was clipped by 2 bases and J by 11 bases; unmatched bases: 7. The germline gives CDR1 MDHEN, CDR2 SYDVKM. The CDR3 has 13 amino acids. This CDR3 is CASSLLYRGLAFF. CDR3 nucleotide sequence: TGTGCCAGCAGTTTACTATACAGGGGGTTGGCTTTCTTT.

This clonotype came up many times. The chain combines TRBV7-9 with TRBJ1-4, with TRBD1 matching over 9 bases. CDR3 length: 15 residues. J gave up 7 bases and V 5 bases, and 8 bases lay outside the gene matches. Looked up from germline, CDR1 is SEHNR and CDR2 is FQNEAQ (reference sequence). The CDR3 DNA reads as TGTGCCAGCAGCCTCCGGGACAGGGACTCTGAAAAACTGTTTTTT. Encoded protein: CASSLRDRDSEKLFF.

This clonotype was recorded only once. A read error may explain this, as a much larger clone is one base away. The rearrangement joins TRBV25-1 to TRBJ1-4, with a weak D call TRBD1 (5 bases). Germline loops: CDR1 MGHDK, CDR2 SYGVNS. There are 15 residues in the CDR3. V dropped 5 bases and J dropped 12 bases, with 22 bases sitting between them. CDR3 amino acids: CASSKREFGQEELFF. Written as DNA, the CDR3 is TGTGCCAGCAGTAAACGGGAATTTGGACAAGAAGAACTGTTTTTT.

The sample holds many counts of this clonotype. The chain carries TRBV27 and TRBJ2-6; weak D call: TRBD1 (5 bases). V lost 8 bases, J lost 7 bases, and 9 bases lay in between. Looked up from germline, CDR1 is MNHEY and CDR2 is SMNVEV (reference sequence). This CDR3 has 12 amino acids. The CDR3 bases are TGTGCCAGCGGACAACTAGCCAACGTCCTGACTTTC. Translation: CASGQLANVLTF.

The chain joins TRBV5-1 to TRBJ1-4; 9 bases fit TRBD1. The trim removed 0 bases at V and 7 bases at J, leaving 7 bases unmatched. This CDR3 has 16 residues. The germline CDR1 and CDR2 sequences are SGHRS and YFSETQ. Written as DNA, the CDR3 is TGCGCCAGCAGCTTGGCAGGGACAGGGATACGTGAAAAACTGTTTTTT. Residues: CASSLAGTGIREKLFF.

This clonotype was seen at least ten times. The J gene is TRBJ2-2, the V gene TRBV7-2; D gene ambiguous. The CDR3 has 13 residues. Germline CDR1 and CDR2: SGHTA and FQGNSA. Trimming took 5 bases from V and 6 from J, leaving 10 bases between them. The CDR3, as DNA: TGTGCCAGCAGCCCCGATGGCGCCGGGGAGCTGTTTTTT. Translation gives CASSPDGAGELFF.

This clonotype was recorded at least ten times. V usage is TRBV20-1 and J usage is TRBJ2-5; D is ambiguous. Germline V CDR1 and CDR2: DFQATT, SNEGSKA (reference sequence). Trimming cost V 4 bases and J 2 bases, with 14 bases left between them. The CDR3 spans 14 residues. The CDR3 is CSATAAALQETQYF. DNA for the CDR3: TGCAGTGCTACAGCTGCAGCGCTGCAAGAGACCCAGTACTTC.